The 8 T cell receptor beta chains below come from one sample, sequenced in a study of OX40 agonist ivuxolimab in advanced cancers. The library was built by means of the immunoSEQ multiplex PCR assay. Held by TCRdb, this immuneACCESS table contains in-frame sequences only and omits some clones. Under half of the omission traces to an unresolved V gene where checked; the cause of the rest is unknown. Across this sample there are around 63,000 clones, with approximately 85% seen only once. The ten largest clones capture around 9.9% of the sample. Here the sequenced sample was CD4+ or CD8+ T cells sorted from blood, taken in a trial of the OX40 agonist ivuxolimab. These TCRs come from an adult with an advanced solid tumor such as melanoma, head and neck, liver or kidney cancer.

The chain carries TRBV10-1 and TRBJ2-7; D unclear. The CDR3 has 17 residues. Germline V gives CDR1 WNHNN, CDR2 SYGVQD (reference sequence). The V gene lost 8 bases and the J gene lost 0 bases, with 23 bases spanning the gap. The CDR3 loop is CASREWADLHSSYEQYF. CDR3 nucleotides: TGCGCCAGCCGAGAATGGGCCGACCTTCATAGCTCCTACGAGCAGTACTTC.

This chain uses TRBV28 with TRBJ2-7, with 8 bases that match TRBD2. The germline CDR1 and CDR2 sequences are MDHEN and SYDVKM. V shed 2 bases and J 12 bases; nucleotides not matched to a gene: 0. The CDR3 loop spans 10 amino acids. The CDR3, as DNA: TGTGCCAGCAGTTTAGCGGGAGGGTACTTC. It encodes CASSLAGGYF.

This clone showed up just once. The gene calls are TRBV7-8 and TRBJ2-2; possibly TRBD2 for D (6 bases). The ends were cut back, 1 base at V and 5 bases at J, with 11 bases in the middle. Per germline, CDR1 SGHVS and CDR2 FQNEAQ. The CDR3 runs to 15 residues. The CDR3 protein is CASSLGASETGELFF. CDR3 bases: TGTGCCAGCAGCTTAGGAGCTAGCGAGACCGGGGAGCTGTTTTTT.

V gene TRBV5-1 combines with J gene TRBJ1-2; D ambiguous. Germline loops: CDR1 SGHRS, CDR2 YFSETQ. This CDR3 contains 17 residues. Between the trimmed V and J ends, which lost 0 bases and 4 bases, there was a span of 19 bases. The CDR3 sequence: CASSLVLSNDKGYGYTF. CDR3 nucleotides: TGCGCCAGCAGCTTGGTACTCTCTAACGACAAGGGCTATGGCTACACCTTC.

The V call is TRBV19, the J call TRBJ2-5; 10 positions match TRBD1. The J call may not be correct, given that the DNA end is closer to TRBJ2-7. Germline values: CDR1 LNHDA, CDR2 SQIVND (reference sequence). This CDR3 region has 15 residues. CDR3 DNA sequence: TGTGCCAGTAGTCAAAAGGGACAGGGGTATTACGAGCAGTACTTC. Residues: CASSQKGQGYYEQYF.

The chain recombines TRBV18 with TRBJ2-1, with 9 bases identical to TRBD2. The V gene end was trimmed by 8 bases and the J gene end by 5 bases; junction bases not matched to a gene: 1. In germline, CDR1 is KGHSH, CDR2 LQKENI. CDR3 length: 12 residues. The CDR3 sequence: CASRLADNEQFF. CDR3 sequence (DNA): TGTGCCAGCCGACTAGCGGACAATGAGCAGTTCTTC. Using reference TRBV18 and TRBJ2-1 for the parts outside the CDR3, the full variable domain is NAGVMQNPRHLVRRRGQEARLRCSPMKGHSHVYWYRQLPEEGLKFMVYLQKENIIDESGMPKERFSAEFPKEGPSILRIQQVVRGDSAAYFCASRLADNEQFFGPGTRLTVL.

The chain links TRBV7-9 to TRBJ2-5; 10 nucleotides line up with TRBD2. Trimming cost V 2 bases and J 2 bases; bases outside gene matches: 2. The V gene's germline CDR1 is SEHNR and CDR2 FQNEAQ (reference sequence). This CDR3 has 15 residues. For the CDR3, the DNA is TGTGCCAGCAGCTTACTAGCGGGAGTACAAGAGACCCAGTACTTC. Translation gives CASSLLAGVQETQYF.

V is TRBV11-2 and J is TRBJ2-3; D could derive from TRBD1 or TRBD2 (5 bases each). Germline-derived CDR1 and CDR2 are SGHAT and FQNNGV. The CDR3 sequence is 14 residues long. V was clipped by 3 bases and J by 8 bases, with 15 bases between them. In DNA, the CDR3 is TGTGCCAGCAGCTTGGGACCCCTGTGGGGTACGCAGTATTTT. Translation: CASSLGPLWGTQYF.